This TCR beta chain was profiled in a study of OX40 agonist ivuxolimab in advanced cancers. About the research overall: Among those enrolled, mean age was around 60 years (range about 23 to 85) and roughly 84% were male. Prior therapy, whether anti-PD-1, anti-PD-L1 or anti-CTLA-4, was allowed, and roughly 40% had some.

Regarding the study as a whole: In the 0.1 to 3.0 mg/kg range, CD4+ and CD8+ blood T cells had expanded clonally by week 6. Expanded clones tended on average to be more numerous among CD8+ T cells than CD4+.

Data came from immunoSEQ multiplex PCR; TCRdb stores just in-frame clones and leaves some out. The sample includes tens of thousands of clones, 65% to 85% of them seen just once. This clone was detected only a few times. Its specificity is unknown. The V end lost 2 bases, the J end lost 4 bases, and 12 bases lay between the germline ends. The CDR3 loop spans 15 amino acids. Germline V gene sequence: CDR1 MNHEY, CDR2 SVGAGI. This chain uses TRBV6-5 with TRBJ2-1; possibly TRBD1 or TRBD2 for D (5 bases each). The clonotype originates from an adult with an advanced solid tumor such as melanoma, head and neck, liver or kidney cancer. Source: CD4+ or CD8+ T cells sorted from blood, taken in a trial of the OX40 agonist ivuxolimab. The DNA of the CDR3 is TGTGCCAGCAGTTACGGGACCCCGGATTACAATGAGCAGTTCTTC. Translating gives CASSYGTPDYNEQFF.